This TCR beta chain was retrieved from a study of the immune and genomic landscape of osteosarcoma. Background on the study: Patients had high-grade osteosarcoma, aged roughly 5-81 at diagnosis. The study's findings and limits: About five repertoires, each under 100 clonotypes, were dominated by one hyperexpanded clone.

A note on this clone: The antigen is undetermined.

The CDR3 runs 11 residues. Trimming took off 7 bases at V and 3 bases at J, with 5 bases between the two ends. CDR1 SGHTA and CDR2 FQGTGA come from the germline V gene. Data came from immunoSEQ multiplex PCR; TCRdb stores just in-frame clones and leaves some out. The table has fewer than 1,200 clones, 50% to 70% seen once. The receptor was isolated from a man between 65 and 85 years old with osteosarcoma. This chain links TRBV7-3 with TRBJ2-3; D is undetermined. The sequencing input was tumor tissue from a local recurrence in the femur. The CDR3 DNA sequence: TGTGCCAGCACCTATACAGATACGCAGTATTTT. It yields the protein CASTYTDTQYF.